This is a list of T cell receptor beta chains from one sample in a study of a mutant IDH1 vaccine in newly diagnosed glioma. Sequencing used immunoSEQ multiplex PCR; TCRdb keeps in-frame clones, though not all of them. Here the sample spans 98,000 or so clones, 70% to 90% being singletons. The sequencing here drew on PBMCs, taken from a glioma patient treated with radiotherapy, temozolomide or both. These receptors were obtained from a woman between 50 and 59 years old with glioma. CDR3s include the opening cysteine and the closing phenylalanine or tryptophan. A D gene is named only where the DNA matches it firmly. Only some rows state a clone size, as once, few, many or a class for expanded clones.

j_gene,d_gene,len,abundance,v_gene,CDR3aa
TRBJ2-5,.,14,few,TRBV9,CASSATTSGETQYF
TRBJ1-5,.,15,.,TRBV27,CASSLGGYGNQPQHF
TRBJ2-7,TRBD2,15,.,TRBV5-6,CASRGSGSGSYEQYF
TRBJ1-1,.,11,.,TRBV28,CASRANTEAFF
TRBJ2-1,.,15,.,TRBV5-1,CASSLPLRARNEQFF
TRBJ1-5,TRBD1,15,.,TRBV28,CASSPDRGRNQPQHF
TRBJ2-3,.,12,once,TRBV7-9,CASSSERDTQYF
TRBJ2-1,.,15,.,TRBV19,CASSSLTNRVNEQFF
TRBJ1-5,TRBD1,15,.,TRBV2,CASNGQGDSNQPQHF
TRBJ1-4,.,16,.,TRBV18,CASSRGDSPTNEKLFF
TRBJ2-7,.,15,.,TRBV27,CASSLFGAGAYEQYF
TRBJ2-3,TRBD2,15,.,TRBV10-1,CASSRLAGVSDTQYF
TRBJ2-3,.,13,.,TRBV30,CAWSRGASDTQYF
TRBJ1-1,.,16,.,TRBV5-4,CASSSGTPLLGTEAFF
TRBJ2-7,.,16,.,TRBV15,CATSPSRGIGSYEQYF
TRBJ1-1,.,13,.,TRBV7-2,CASSLEWSREAFF
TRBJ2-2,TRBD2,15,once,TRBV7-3,CASSPGLAGTGELFF
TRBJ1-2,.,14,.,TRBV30,CAWRAKGGGYGYTF
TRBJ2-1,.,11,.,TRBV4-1,CASSQYNEQFF
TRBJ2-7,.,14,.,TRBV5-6,CVSRPASASYEQYF
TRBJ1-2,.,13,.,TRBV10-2,CASSDQGRGGYTF
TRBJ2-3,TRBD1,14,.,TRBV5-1,CASSPDRVTDTQYF
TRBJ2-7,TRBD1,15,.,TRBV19,CASSAPGQGAYEQYF
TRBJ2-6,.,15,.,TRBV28,CASSLDSSGANVLTF
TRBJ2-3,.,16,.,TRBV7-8,CASSLASGAWADTQYF
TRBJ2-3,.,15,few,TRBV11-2,CASSLGQGGTDTQYF
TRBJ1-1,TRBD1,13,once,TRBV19,CASKQGTDTEAFF
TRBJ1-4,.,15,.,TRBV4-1,CASSSRPVGDEKLFF
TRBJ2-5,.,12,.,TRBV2,CASTGQQETQYF
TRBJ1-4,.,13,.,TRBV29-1,CSVMGPRDEKLFF
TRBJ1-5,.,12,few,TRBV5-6,CASQGNNQPQHF
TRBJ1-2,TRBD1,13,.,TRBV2,CASSERTGHGYTF
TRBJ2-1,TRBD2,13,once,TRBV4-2,CASSPEAGDEQFF
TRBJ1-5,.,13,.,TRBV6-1,CASGALVNQPQHF
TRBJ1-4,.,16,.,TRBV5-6,CASSLAVGRTNEKLFF
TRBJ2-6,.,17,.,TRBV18,CASSQQEGRSGANVLTF
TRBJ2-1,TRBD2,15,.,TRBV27,CASSLKLAGAGEQFF
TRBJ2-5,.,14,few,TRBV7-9,CASPGGAGKETQYF
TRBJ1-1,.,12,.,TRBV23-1,CASSQSRKKAFF
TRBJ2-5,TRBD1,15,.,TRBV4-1,CASSLTGQGPETQYF
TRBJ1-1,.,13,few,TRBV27,CASSYQGGTEAFF
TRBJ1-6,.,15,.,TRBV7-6,CASSLAPNGNSPLHF
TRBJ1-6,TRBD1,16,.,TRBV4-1,CASSRYRDSYNSPLHF
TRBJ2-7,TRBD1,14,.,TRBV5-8,CASRRDRGLYEQYF
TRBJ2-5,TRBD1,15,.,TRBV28,CASGSSDRERETQYF
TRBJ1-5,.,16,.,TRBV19,CASSIEGWYSNQPQHF
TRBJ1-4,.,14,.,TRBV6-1,CASSSGTYREKLFF
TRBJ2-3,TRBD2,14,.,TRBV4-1,CASSQETSVRTQYF
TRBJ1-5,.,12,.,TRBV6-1,CASSDYVQPQHF
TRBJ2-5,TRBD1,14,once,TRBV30,CAWSPGQGMETQYF
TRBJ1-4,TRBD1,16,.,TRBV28,CASSSPSTGTNEKLFF
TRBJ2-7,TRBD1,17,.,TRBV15,CATSRDRLTGGTYEQYF
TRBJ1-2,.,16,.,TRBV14,CASSRLVGGRSYGYTF
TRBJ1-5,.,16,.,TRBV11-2,CASSLAGADSNQPQHF
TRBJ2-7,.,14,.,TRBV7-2,CASSPRSSLSEQYF
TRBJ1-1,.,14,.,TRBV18,CASSPTTENRGAFF
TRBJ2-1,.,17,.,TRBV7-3,CASSLHYDRRRSNEQFF
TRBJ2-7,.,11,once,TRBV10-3,CAIRQDYEQYF
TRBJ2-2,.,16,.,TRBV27,CASTHLRDANTGELFF